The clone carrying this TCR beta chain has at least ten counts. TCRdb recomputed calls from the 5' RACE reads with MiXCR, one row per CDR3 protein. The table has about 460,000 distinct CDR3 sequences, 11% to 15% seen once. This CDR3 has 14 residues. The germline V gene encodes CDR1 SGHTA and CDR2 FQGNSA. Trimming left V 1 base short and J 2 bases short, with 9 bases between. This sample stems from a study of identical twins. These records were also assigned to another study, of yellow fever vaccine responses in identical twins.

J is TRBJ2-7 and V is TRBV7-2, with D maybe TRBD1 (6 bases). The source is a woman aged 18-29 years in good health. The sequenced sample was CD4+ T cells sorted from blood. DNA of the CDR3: TGTGCCAGCAGCTTAGGACAGGTCCCCTACGAGCAGTACTTC. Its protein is CASSLGQVPYEQYF.